These 5 T cell receptor beta chains share one sample of origin, sequenced in a study of blood T cell repertoires in COVID-19. Libraries were prepared by immunoSEQ multiplex PCR; TCRdb keeps only in-frame clonotypes and omits some of them. Here the sample spans around 310,000 clones, around nine tenths being singletons. Material: PBMCs or T cells enriched from blood (not recorded which). All receptors come from a woman in her twenties or thirties who had recovered from COVID-19.

The chain employs TRBV25-1 and TRBJ1-1, with 9 bases identical to TRBD1. V shed 4 bases and J 2 bases; nucleotides not matched to a gene: 2. The CDR3 spans 14 residues. Germline V lookup: CDR1 MGHDK, CDR2 SYGVNS. CDR3 region: CASSGTGVNTEAFF. The CDR3 bases are TGTGCCAGCAGTGGGACAGGGGTTAACACTGAAGCTTTCTTT.

The chain employs TRBV27 and TRBJ2-1, with a weak D call TRBD2 (5 bases). V lost 3 bases to trimming and J lost 0 bases, with 18 bases between them. The CDR3 consists of 18 residues. CDR1 and CDR2 from the germline V gene are MNHEY and SMNVEV (reference sequence). CDR3 bases: TGTGCCAGCAGTTTCAAAATTCCCGGGATGGCCTCCTACAATGAGCAGTTCTTC. Protein: CASSFKIPGMASYNEQFF.

V is TRBV19 and J is TRBJ1-5, with a possible D match to TRBD1 (5 bases). V gave up 6 bases and J gave up 0 bases, with 15 bases separating them. CDR3 size: 16 residues. CDR1 LNHDA and CDR2 SQIVND come from the germline V gene (reference sequence). The CDR3 sequence: CASRTWGEYSNQPQHF. CDR3 sequence (DNA): TGTGCCAGTAGAACTTGGGGGGAATATAGCAATCAGCCCCAGCATTTT.

The chain recombines TRBV2 with TRBJ2-7; 7 bases are shared with TRBD1. V lost 7 bases, J lost 6 bases, and 12 bases stayed unmatched. Germline V gives CDR1 SNHLY, CDR2 FYNNEI. The CDR3 is 14 amino acids. As DNA, the CDR3 is TGTGCCAGCATACGAGACAGGGTCGAATCCGAGCAGTACTTC. Encoded protein: CASIRDRVESEQYF. The entire variable domain, with the rest obtained from reference TRBV2 and TRBJ2-7, is as follows: EPEVTQTPSHQVTQMGQEVILRCVPISNHLYFYWYRQILGQKVEFLVSFYNNEISEKSEIFDDQFSVERPDGSNFTLKIRSTKLEDSAMYFCASIRDRVESEQYFGPGTRLTVT.

The chain is built from TRBV30 and TRBJ2-1; D might be TRBD1 (5 bases). This CDR3 is 15 amino acids long. V lost 2 bases and J 8 bases, leaving 19 bases between the germline ends. CDR1 is GTSNPN and CDR2 is SVGIG in the germline V gene (reference sequence). The CDR3, as DNA: TGTGCCTGGAGTTCGCCCCAAAGGGTAGGGGATGAGCAGTTCTTC. The encoded protein is CAWSSPQRVGDEQFF.